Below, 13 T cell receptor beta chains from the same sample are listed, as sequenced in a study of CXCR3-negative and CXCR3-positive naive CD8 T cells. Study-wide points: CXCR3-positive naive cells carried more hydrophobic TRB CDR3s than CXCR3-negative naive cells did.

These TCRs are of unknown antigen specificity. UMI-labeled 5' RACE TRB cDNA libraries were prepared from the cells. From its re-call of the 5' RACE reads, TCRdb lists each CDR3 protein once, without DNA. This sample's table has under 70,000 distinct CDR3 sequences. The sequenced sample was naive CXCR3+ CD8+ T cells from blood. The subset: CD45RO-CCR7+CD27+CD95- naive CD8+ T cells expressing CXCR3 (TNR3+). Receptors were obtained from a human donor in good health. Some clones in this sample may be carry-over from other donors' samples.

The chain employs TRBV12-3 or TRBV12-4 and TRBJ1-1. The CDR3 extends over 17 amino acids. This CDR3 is CASKPPTTGFAGTEAFF.

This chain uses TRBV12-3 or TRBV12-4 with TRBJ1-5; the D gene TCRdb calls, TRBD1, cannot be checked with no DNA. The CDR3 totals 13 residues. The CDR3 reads CASSLGASQPQHF.

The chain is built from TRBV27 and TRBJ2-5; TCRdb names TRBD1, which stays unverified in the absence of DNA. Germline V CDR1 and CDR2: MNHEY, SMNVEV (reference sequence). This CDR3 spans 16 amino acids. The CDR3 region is CASSLLGQGVLETQYF.

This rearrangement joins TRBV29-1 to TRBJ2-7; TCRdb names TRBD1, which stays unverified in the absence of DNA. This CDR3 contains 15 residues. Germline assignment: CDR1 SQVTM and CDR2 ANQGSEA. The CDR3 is CSVELDRGPSYEQYF.

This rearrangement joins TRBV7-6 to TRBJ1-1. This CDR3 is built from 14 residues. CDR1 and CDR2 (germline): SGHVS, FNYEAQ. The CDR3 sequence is CASSYRGLNTEAFF.

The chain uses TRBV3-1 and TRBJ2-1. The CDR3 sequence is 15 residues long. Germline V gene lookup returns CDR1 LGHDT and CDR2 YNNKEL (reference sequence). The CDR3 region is CASSQEWGSYNEQFF.

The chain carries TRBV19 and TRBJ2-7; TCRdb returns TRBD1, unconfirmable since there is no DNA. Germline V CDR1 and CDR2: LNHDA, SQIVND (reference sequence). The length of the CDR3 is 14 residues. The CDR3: CASSPQRDIYEQYF.

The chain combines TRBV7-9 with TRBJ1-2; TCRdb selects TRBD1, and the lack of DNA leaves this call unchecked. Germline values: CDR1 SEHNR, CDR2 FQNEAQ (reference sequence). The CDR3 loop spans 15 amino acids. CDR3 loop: CASSAEDRTVYGYTF. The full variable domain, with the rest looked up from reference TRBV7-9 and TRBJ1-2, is DTGVSQNPRHKITKRGQNVTFRCDPISEHNRLYWYRQTLGQGPEFLTYFQNEAQLEKSRLLSDRFSAERPKGSFSTLEIQRTEQGDSAMYLCASSAEDRTVYGYTFGSGTRLTVV.

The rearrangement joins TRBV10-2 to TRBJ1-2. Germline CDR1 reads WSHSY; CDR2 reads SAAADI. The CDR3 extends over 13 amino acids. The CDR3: CASSEGDVYGYTF.

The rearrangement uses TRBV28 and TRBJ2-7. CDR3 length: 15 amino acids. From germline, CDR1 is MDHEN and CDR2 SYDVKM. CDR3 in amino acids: CASSSRLVGSYEQYF.

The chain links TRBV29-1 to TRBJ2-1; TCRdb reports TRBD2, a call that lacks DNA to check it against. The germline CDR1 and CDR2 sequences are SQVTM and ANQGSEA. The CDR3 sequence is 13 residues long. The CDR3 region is CSVEASGIYEQFF.

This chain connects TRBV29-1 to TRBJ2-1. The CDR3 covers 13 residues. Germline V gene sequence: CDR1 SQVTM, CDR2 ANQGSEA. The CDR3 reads CSVVLLGIFEQFF.

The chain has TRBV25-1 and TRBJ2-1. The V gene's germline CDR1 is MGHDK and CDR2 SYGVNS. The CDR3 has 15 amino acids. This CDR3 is CASSGWTGPYNEQFF.